Reported below is one T cell receptor (beta chain). This sample was included in a study of blood T cells in healthy people across ages. The CDR3 sequence is 16 residues long. Germline CDR1 and CDR2: SGHDN and FVKESK. Trimming left V 0 bases short and J 5 bases short, with 16 bases between. Next came a second PCR, run for about 7 to 12 cycles, which used a sample-barcoded 5' primer along with a J-beta primer mix. MiXCR, run by TCRdb on the 5' RACE reads, gives a single entry per CDR3 protein. There are around 990,000 distinct CDR3 sequences in the sample; around 25% occur only once, and about 0.8% lies in the top ten. This sample also belongs to another study, concerning T cells of mothers and their children. That study adds: Related mother-child pairs showed slightly higher but non-significant overlap than unrelated pairs.

This sequence was found in a girl aged 2-10 years in good health. Sequences were obtained from blood. The rearrangement joins TRBV14 to TRBJ1-2, with a tentative D call TRBD1 (5 bases). The CDR3 DNA is TGTGCCAGCAGCCAAGACCTAGAGGCAGGGTGGTATGGCTACACCTTC. As protein: CASSQDLEAGWYGYTF.